Listed here are 20 T cell receptor beta chains from one sample, sequenced in a study of identifying expanded T cells in peripheral blood (dated by TCRdb to the late 2010s). The library came from the immunoSEQ multiplex PCR assay. TCRdb took over this immuneACCESS table, retaining in-frame rearrangements with V and J assigned. Such tables are incomplete; in checked studies, under half of the missing clones stem from an unresolved V gene, and the remainder is unexplained. In all, the sample holds around 90,000 clones, and 88% of those were seen once. In total, the top ten clones hold under 4.5% of the sample. The sample consisted of blood. These receptors all stem from a person aged 18-70 years in good health.

The chain carries TRBV11-3 and TRBJ2-1; tentatively, D is TRBD1 (5 bases). This CDR3 is 13 amino acids long. Germline values: CDR1 SGHNT, CDR2 YENEEA. Trimming took 5 bases from V and 7 from J, leaving 12 bases between them. In DNA, the CDR3 is TGTGCCAGCAGCACGCCGAACAGGAATGAGCAGTTCTTC. Translation gives CASSTPNRNEQFF.

The CDR3 sequence is CASSLVRTGSYEQYF. As DNA, the CDR3 is TGCGCCAGCAGCTTGGTCCGAACGGGCTCCTACGAGCAGTACTTC. The gene calls are TRBV5-1 and TRBJ2-7; no firm D call. CDR3 length: 15 residues. Trimming cost V 0 bases and J 0 bases, with 10 bases left between them. In germline, CDR1 is SGHRS, CDR2 YFSETQ. The variable domain in full, with the rest retrieved from reference TRBV5-1 and TRBJ2-7, is KAGVTQTPRYLIKTRGQQVTLSCSPISGHRSVSWYQQTPGQGLQFLFEYFSETQRNKGNFPGRFSGRQFSNSRSEMNVSTLELGDSALYLCASSLVRTGSYEQYFGPGTRLTVT.

This chain connects TRBV19 to TRBJ1-3, with D hard to call. The germline V gene has CDR1 LNHDA and CDR2 SQIVND (reference sequence). The CDR3 covers 12 residues. The V gene lost 8 bases and the J gene lost 1 base, with 6 bases spanning the gap. The CDR3 spells CASSESGNTIYF. CDR3 coding DNA: TGTGCCAGTTCCGAGTCTGGAAACACCATATATTTT.

The count of this clone is one. The chain has TRBV5-4 and TRBJ2-3; D may be TRBD1 or TRBD2 (5 bases each). The V end lost 3 bases, the J end lost 1 base, and 12 bases lay between the germline ends. The CDR3 length is 15 residues. Germline V gene lookup returns CDR1 SGHNT and CDR2 YYREEE (reference sequence). The CDR3 DNA is TGTGCCAGCAGCTCGCGGCTGGGGGGCACAGATACGCAGTATTTT. The encoded protein is CASSSRLGGTDTQYF.

This clone was seen just once. This chain joins TRBV5-6 and TRBJ2-6; TRBD1 matches 9 bases. The V segment lost 7 bases and the J segment 0 bases; nucleotides outside the gene matches: 5. The CDR3 has 16 amino acids. Germline V gene sequence: CDR1 SGHDT, CDR2 YYEEEE. CDR3 nucleotide sequence: TGTGCCAGCGCCGGGACAGGGACCTCTGGGGCCAACGTCCTGACTTTC. Translating it yields CASAGTGTSGANVLTF.

The rearrangement links TRBV7-8 to TRBJ2-2; unclear D gene. The CDR3 spans 13 residues. Germline lookup yields CDR1 SGHVS and CDR2 FQNEAQ. Trimming stripped 2 bases from V and 3 bases from J, with 4 bases between. The DNA for the CDR3 is TGTGCCAGCAGCTTACAGTACACCGGGGAGCTGTTTTTT. It is translated as CASSLQYTGELFF.

J is TRBJ1-5 and V is TRBV10-3, with 10 bases fitting TRBD1. CDR3 length: 17 amino acids. V shed 4 bases and J 5 bases; nucleotides not matched to a gene: 11. The V gene's germline CDR1 is ENHRY and CDR2 SYGVKD. The CDR3 is CAISGGTGAGPDQPQHF. In nucleotides, the CDR3 is TGTGCCATCAGTGGGGGGACAGGGGCCGGCCCCGATCAGCCCCAGCATTTT.

The chain is built from TRBV6-4 and TRBJ2-2; tentatively, D is TRBD2 (6 bases). Trimming cost V 8 bases and J 1 base, with 8 bases left between them. Germline CDR1 reads MRHNA; CDR2 reads SNTAGT. This CDR3 contains 13 residues. This CDR3 is CASAEGNTGELFF. The CDR3 DNA reads as TGTGCCAGCGCGGAGGGGAACACCGGGGAGCTGTTTTTT.

V and J are TRBV6-5 and TRBJ1-1; maybe TRBD1 (6 bases). V lost 2 bases to trimming and J lost 3 bases, with 10 bases between them. CDR3 length: 14 amino acids. Germline V CDR1 and CDR2: MNHEY, SVGAGI. The DNA of the CDR3 is TGTGCCAGCAGTTACAAGGACAGTTACACTGAAGCTTTCTTT. It yields the protein CASSYKDSYTEAFF.

As DNA, the CDR3 is TGTGCCAGCTGGGATCTCAAAAACATTCAGTACTTC. Translating gives CASWDLKNIQYF. The rearrangement joins TRBV5-5 to TRBJ2-4; D ambiguous. V lost 7 bases and J lost 3, with 8 bases in between. From germline, CDR1 is SGHKS and CDR2 YYEKEE (reference sequence). The CDR3 loop spans 12 amino acids.

The chain carries TRBV5-1 and TRBJ2-7; D perhaps matches TRBD1 (6 bases). The ends were cut back, 0 bases at V and 3 bases at J, with 13 bases in the middle. The CDR3 length is 15 residues. Germline CDR1 SGHRS, CDR2 YFSETQ. The CDR3 here is CASSLGAGAVYEQYF. The DNA for the CDR3 is TGCGCCAGCAGCTTGGGCGCAGGGGCCGTCTACGAGCAGTACTTC.

The V and J genes are TRBV30 and TRBJ2-1; either TRBD1 or TRBD2 may fit D (6 bases each). Between the trimmed V and J ends, which lost 7 bases and 8 bases, there was a span of 12 bases. Germline V CDR1 and CDR2: GTSNPN, SVGIG (reference sequence). The length of the CDR3 is 11 residues. The CDR3 DNA is TGTGCCTACTCGGGGGCGCATGAGCAGTTCTTC. Its protein is CAYSGAHEQFF. Based on the CDR3 plus reference TRBV30 and TRBJ2-1, the full variable domain is SQTIHQWPATLVQPVGSPLSLECTVEGTSNPNLYWYRQAAGRGLQLLFYSVGIGQISSEVPQNLSASRPQDRQFILSSKKLLLSDSGFYLCAYSGAHEQFFGPGTRLTVL.

J is TRBJ2-7 and V is TRBV11-2; TRBD2 matches at 7 bases. The CDR3 runs to 18 residues. V lost 2 bases, J lost 5 bases, and 18 bases stayed unmatched. CDR1 and CDR2 from the germline V gene are SGHAT and FQNNGV. Here the CDR3 DNA reads TGTGCCAGCAGCTTATTTTATGGAATTAGCGGGCCACTCCACGAGCAGTACTTC. Translation gives CASSLFYGISGPLHEQYF.

J is TRBJ1-1 and V is TRBV6-5; 7 bases match TRBD1. The J segment lost 7 bases and the V segment lost 6 bases, leaving 8 bases of the junction unmatched. Germline CDR1 MNHEY, CDR2 SVGAGI. This CDR3 contains 13 residues. CDR3 residues: CASSPGQRVEAFF. CDR3 in DNA: TGTGCCAGCAGCCCGGGACAGAGGGTTGAAGCTTTCTTT.

The chain carries TRBV12-2 and TRBJ2-3; TRBD2, as called in the table, went unchecked against the DNA. TRBV12-2 is designated a pseudogene. The CDR3 consists of 15 residues. The DNA of the CDR3 is TGTGCAAGTCGCCAAAGGGTACTAGAAGCAGATACGCAGTATTTT. Translated: CASRQRVLEADTQYF.

The rearrangement joins TRBV11-3 to TRBJ1-2; tentative D call: TRBD1 (5 bases). Germline V gives CDR1 SGHNT, CDR2 YENEEA. The CDR3 spans 15 residues. V lost 4 bases, J lost 3 bases, and 15 bases lay in between. The CDR3 nucleotides are TGTGCCAGCAGCTCCGGGACGGACAATCACTATGGCTACACCTTC. Protein product: CASSSGTDNHYGYTF.

With respect to this clone: The sample contains more than one DNA sequence encoding this CDR3. The chain has TRBV7-9 and TRBJ2-7, with D tentatively TRBD2 (6 bases). This CDR3 comprises 12 residues. The germline gives CDR1 SEHNR, CDR2 FQNEAQ (reference sequence). Trimming removed 5 bases at V and 6 bases at J, with 11 bases between. Here the CDR3 DNA reads TGTGCCAGCAGCCTATTGGGGGGCGAGCAGTACTTC. Protein: CASSLLGGEQYF.

The rearrangement joins TRBV28 to TRBJ2-5; D not resolved. V was cut by 3 bases and J by 3 bases, with 2 bases left in between. The germline V gene encodes CDR1 MDHEN and CDR2 SYDVKM. This CDR3 spans 11 amino acids. The CDR3 DNA follows: TGTGCCAGCAGTTTTGAAGAGACCCAGTACTTC. Its protein is CASSFEETQYF.

The chain links TRBV9 to TRBJ2-1; 7 nucleotides line up with TRBD2. There are 19 residues in the CDR3. V was pared by 3 bases and J by 0 bases, with 15 bases of the junction left unmatched. Germline V gene data show CDR1 as SGDLS and CDR2 as YYNGEE. This chain's CDR3 is CASSETRAGEGRSYNEQFF. The CDR3 DNA follows: TGTGCCAGCAGCGAGACCCGTGCGGGAGAAGGTCGCTCCTACAATGAGCAGTTCTTC. The entire variable domain, with the rest obtained from reference TRBV9 and TRBJ2-1, is as follows: DSGVTQTPKHLITATGQRVTLRCSPRSGDLSVYWYQQSLDQGLQFLIQYYNGEERAKGNILERFSAQQFPDLHSELNLSSLELGDSALYFCASSETRAGEGRSYNEQFFGPGTRLTVL.

The chain recombines TRBV25-1 with TRBJ2-7; D might be TRBD1 (6 bases). CDR1 and CDR2 from the germline V gene are MGHDK and SYGVNS. This CDR3 has 15 amino acids. V lost 5 bases and J lost 3, with 17 bases in between. CDR3 region: CASSISQGFRYEQYF. The CDR3 bases are TGTGCCAGCAGTATCAGTCAGGGGTTTCGCTACGAGCAGTACTTC.